Listed here are 8 T cell receptor beta chains from one sample, sequenced in a study of naive and memory T cell subsets (dated by TCRdb to 2017 to 2019). Library method: UMI-ligation and nested PCR. The sequencing machine was an Illumina MiSeq. To cover both TRBC1 and TRBC2, the beta constant-region primer consisted of an equimolar mix of two oligonucleotides. The ligated cDNA went through four rounds of PCR with nested alpha and beta constant-region primers together with the SP2 primer. In TCRdb, the public reads were trimmed at Q25 with fastp and aligned with MiXCR, with productive beta chains retained. When rows share a CDR3 protein, they turn into one entry using the most common DNA and genes. This sample lists tens of thousands of distinct CDR3 sequences; 11% were detected once. The ten largest account for more than 0.11% of the sample. The antigens for these receptors are not known. The investigation overall reported the following: A few larger clonotypes were found in naive repertoires, especially CD8, and these larger clonotypes were possibly memory cells re-expressing CD45RA.

The specimen was naive CD4+ T cells from blood. Per the publication, the cell subset or site label means: naive T cells, CD45RA high CD27+. Receptor source: a human donor in good health.

The chain is built from TRBV20-1 and TRBJ1-6; 7 bases map to TRBD1. CDR3 length: 17 amino acids. The germline gives CDR1 DFQATT, CDR2 SNEGSKA (reference sequence). Trimming cost V 0 bases and J 2 bases; bases outside gene matches: 7. The CDR3 is CSARDQGRGAYNSPLHF. The DNA for the CDR3 is TGCAGTGCTAGAGATCAGGGCAGGGGGGCCTATAATTCACCCCTCCACTTT.

Note on this clonotype: A junction boundary mismatches the germline segment, possibly from a read error. The V and J genes are TRBV20-1 and TRBJ1-1, with TRBD1 as a possible D gene (5 bases). Germline lookup yields CDR1 DFQATT and CDR2 SNEGSKA (reference sequence). This CDR3 region has 16 residues. In DNA form, the CDR3 reads TGCAGTGCTAGAGATCGGGCTAGACAGCCGAACACTGAAGTTTTCTTT. It encodes CSARDRARQPNTEVFF.

This clonotype was seen at least ten times. CDR3 protein: CASAPRRGPDEQFF. CDR3 nucleotide sequence: TGTGCCAGCGCCCCCAGGAGGGGCCCGGATGAGCAGTTCTTC. The chain is built from TRBV14 and TRBJ2-1; a weak D match, TRBD2 (6 bases). Germline loops: CDR1 SGHDN, CDR2 FVKESK. Trimming shortened V by 8 bases and J by 8 bases, and 19 bases separated the two germline ends. The CDR3 has 14 residues.

The chain employs TRBV3-1 and TRBJ1-1; TRBD1 might be the D (5 bases). The CDR3 has 13 residues. V lost 1 base and J lost 7, with 10 bases in between. CDR1 and CDR2 from the germline V gene are LGHDT and YNNKEL (reference sequence). CDR3 amino acids: CASSQGPRGEAFF. In DNA, the CDR3 is TGTGCCAGCAGCCAAGGACCTAGGGGTGAAGCTTTCTTT.

The chain couples TRBV29-1 to TRBJ1-1; weak D call: TRBD1 (5 bases). The V gene lost 1 base and the J gene lost 0 bases, with 9 bases spanning the gap. Germline CDR1 SQVTM, CDR2 ANQGSEA. This CDR3 spans 14 amino acids. CDR3 amino acids: CSVEVDRVNTEAFF. The DNA for the CDR3 is TGCAGCGTTGAAGTCGACAGAGTGAACACTGAAGCTTTCTTT.

The V call is TRBV18, the J call TRBJ2-7, with D perhaps matching TRBD1 (5 bases). The CDR3 contains 14 residues. Per germline, CDR1 KGHSH and CDR2 LQKENI. V was pared by 3 bases and J by 0 bases, with 9 bases between. The CDR3 DNA reads TGTGCCAGCTCACCCTTAGACAGCTCCTACGAGCAGTACTTC. Its protein is CASSPLDSSYEQYF.

This clonotype appeared many times. The chain combines TRBV11-2 with TRBJ2-1; D gene ambiguous. The CDR3 contains 12 residues. Germline V lookup: CDR1 SGHAT, CDR2 FQNNGV. V lost 5 bases and J lost 4, with 6 bases in between. The CDR3 DNA reads as TGTGCCAGCAGCCCAGCTTACAATGAGCAGTTCTTC. Translated, it gives CASSPAYNEQFF.

J is TRBJ2-7 and V is TRBV29-1; 7 bases agree with TRBD1. This CDR3 region has 10 residues. Germline CDR1 SQVTM, CDR2 ANQGSEA. After removal of 4 bases from V and 6 bases from J, the junction contained 0 bases not matched to a gene. The CDR3 sequence is CSVGTGEQYF. The CDR3 DNA is TGCAGCGTTGGGACAGGCGAGCAGTACTTC.